This T cell receptor (beta chain) was identified during a study of OX40 agonist ivuxolimab in advanced cancers. Background on the study: An agonistic human IgG2 monoclonal antibody against OX40 (CD134) was given.

TCRdb keeps only in-frame clones here, not all; method: immunoSEQ multiplex PCR. The table lists around 23,000 clones, around 77% of them singletons. Whole-study findings and limits: There were also nonresponders showing low normalized T-cell clonal expansion. More expanded clones were found, on average, in CD8+ than in CD4+ T cells.

The CDR3 is 11 amino acids. V gave up 4 bases and J gave up 10 bases, with 10 bases separating them. From germline, CDR1 is LNHDA and CDR2 SQIVND (reference sequence). This clone qualifies as medium-sized. Its antigen is unidentified. This rearrangement joins TRBV19 to TRBJ1-2, with D maybe TRBD1 (6 bases). The TCR comes from an adult with an advanced solid tumor such as melanoma, head and neck, liver or kidney cancer. The sequences come from CD4+ or CD8+ T cells sorted from blood, collected in a trial of the OX40 agonist ivuxolimab. CDR3 in amino acids: CASSNRVDYTF. The CDR3 DNA is TGTGCCAGTAGTAACAGGGTCGACTACACCTTC.